The clone carrying this T cell receptor beta chain has a count of ten or more. This sample stems from a study of early T cells in non-severe SARS-CoV-2 infection. Researchers tagged individual cDNA molecules with unique molecular identifiers. One entry per CDR3 protein results from TCRdb running MiXCR on the 5' RACE reads. The sample lists tens of thousands of distinct CDR3 sequences, over 6.5% occurring once. Trimming cost V 5 bases and J 0 bases; bases outside gene matches: 10. CDR3 length equals 17 residues. Per germline, CDR1 LGHDT and CDR2 YNNKEL (reference sequence). The TCR was taken from an adult who was a healthcare worker with PCR-confirmed SARS-CoV-2 infection or an uninfected control (not recorded which). Sequencing was carried out using whole blood. The V call is TRBV3-1, the J call TRBJ2-1; TRBD2 agrees at 7 bases. The CDR3 loop reads CASSWPTSLYSYNEQFF. The DNA of the CDR3 is TGTGCCAGCAGCTGGCCGACTAGCCTCTACTCCTACAATGAGCAGTTCTTC.